A single sample gave rise to the 14 T cell receptor beta chains below, sequenced in a study of response to subunit inactivated influenza vaccine. Using its own MiXCR run on the RT-PCR reads, TCRdb lists one record per CDR3 protein. The sample has roughly 620,000 distinct CDR3 sequences; about 11% are singletons. The sample was also linked to a second study, of T cells expressing NK-cell markers. As that study records: Making the TCR beta cDNA relied on 5'RACE template switching with UMIs.

The material was PBMCs from blood, obtained on the day of vaccination. These receptors came from a man over 45 who received an inactivated influenza vaccine.

This clonotype was found a few times. The J gene is TRBJ2-7, the V gene TRBV6-2 or TRBV6-3; perhaps TRBD2 as D (5 bases). The CDR3 loop spans 13 amino acids. V was shortened by 7 bases and J by 2 bases, with 12 bases between the two germline ends. The V gene's germline CDR1 is MNHEY and CDR2 SVGEGT. CDR3 sequence (DNA): TGTGCCAGCAAGCCGGACTCTACCTACGAGCAGTACTTC. Translation: CASKPDSTYEQYF.

This clonotype occurred a few times. J is TRBJ2-3 and V is TRBV5-1; no firm D call. The CDR3 has 11 residues. In germline, CDR1 is SGHRS, CDR2 YFSETQ. Trimming removed 10 bases from V and 6 bases from J, with 12 bases in between. CDR3 region: CACIPGDTQYF. CDR3 bases: TGCGCCTGTATACCCGGGGATACGCAGTATTTT.

This clonotype has at least ten counts. The chain employs TRBV7-2 and TRBJ2-3, with 11 positions matching TRBD2. V lost 1 base to trimming and J lost 4 bases; unmatched junction nucleotides: 4. The CDR3 loop spans 16 amino acids. Germline-derived CDR1 and CDR2 are SGHTA and FQGNSA. The CDR3 coding sequence is TGTGCCAGCAGCTTAGATGCTAGCGGGAGGCCAGATACGCAGTATTTT. Translating it yields CASSLDASGRPDTQYF.

The chain joins TRBV24-1 to TRBJ2-6; D gene uncertain. Trimming took 3 bases from V and 2 from J, leaving 13 bases between them. Germline V gene lookup returns CDR1 KGHDR and CDR2 SFDVKD. This CDR3 has 17 amino acids. CDR3 sequence reads: CATSDVPTLAGANVLTF. The CDR3 region has the DNA TGTGCCACCAGTGATGTACCCACCCTCGCTGGGGCCAACGTCCTGACTTTC.

This clonotype occurred a few times. CDR3 DNA sequence: TGCAGTGCTGCCAAGGGGACAGGGTATGGCTACACCTTC. Translating gives CSAAKGTGYGYTF. The rearrangement uses TRBV20-1 and TRBJ1-2, with 9 bases identical to TRBD1. CDR1 is DFQATT and CDR2 is SNEGSKA in the germline V gene (reference sequence). This CDR3 is 13 amino acids long. V was pared by 5 bases and J by 5 bases, with 6 bases of the junction left unmatched.

This chain joins TRBV7-9 and TRBJ1-1; D is possibly TRBD1 (5 bases). Germline V gene lookup returns CDR1 SEHNR and CDR2 FQNEAQ (reference sequence). The length of the CDR3 is 14 residues. V was pared by 5 bases and J by 4 bases, with 14 bases between. DNA for the CDR3: TGTGCCAGCAGCCCCATGACGAGGGGCACTGAAGCTTTCTTT. Translation gives CASSPMTRGTEAFF.

The rearrangement links TRBV27 to TRBJ2-3; a possible D gene is TRBD2 (5 bases). The V end lost 5 bases, the J end lost 2 bases, and 14 bases lay between the germline ends. This CDR3 spans 15 amino acids. Germline CDR1 is MNHEY and CDR2 is SMNVEV (reference sequence). CDR3 sequence reads: CASSKIPGITDTQYF. As DNA, the CDR3 is TGTGCCAGCAGTAAAATCCCGGGGATCACAGATACGCAGTATTTT.

The V and J genes are TRBV20-1 and TRBJ1-1; no clear D. There are 12 residues in the CDR3. The germline V gene has CDR1 DFQATT and CDR2 SNEGSKA (reference sequence). V lost 1 base, J lost 4 bases, and 7 bases lay in between. The CDR3 here is CSARGGLTEAFF. In DNA, the CDR3 is TGCAGTGCTAGAGGAGGTCTCACTGAAGCTTTCTTT.

The rearrangement uses TRBV20-1 and TRBJ1-5; TRBD1 is a possible D gene (5 bases). V gave up 5 bases and J gave up 3 bases, with 14 bases separating them. Germline assignment: CDR1 DFQATT and CDR2 SNEGSKA (reference sequence). This CDR3 has 14 residues. As DNA, the CDR3 is TGCAGTGCTTCCCGGGGACTTCCCAATCAGCCCCAGCATTTT. It specifies CSASRGLPNQPQHF.

This clonotype was observed a handful of times. V usage is TRBV3-1 and J usage is TRBJ1-1, with a weak D call TRBD1 (5 bases). With 5 bases removed from V and 4 bases from J, the gap between germline ends came to 17 bases. Germline CDR1 is LGHDT and CDR2 is YNNKEL (reference sequence). The CDR3 totals 15 residues. CDR3 nucleotide sequence: TGTGCCAGCAGCACCCAAAGCAGGGCGGGCACTGAAGCTTTCTTT. Translating it yields CASSTQSRAGTEAFF.

The rearrangement joins TRBV18 to TRBJ1-1, with D possibly being TRBD1 (5 bases). Germline assignment: CDR1 KGHSH and CDR2 LQKENI. V was cut by 5 bases and J by 5 bases, with 15 bases left in between. The CDR3 is made up of 14 amino acids. CDR3 in amino acids: CASSALGEATEAFF. The CDR3 DNA reads as TGTGCCAGCTCAGCCCTGGGGGAGGCGACTGAAGCTTTCTTT.

This clonotype was counted a few times. The chain uses TRBV28 and TRBJ1-5; D is unresolved. CDR1 MDHEN and CDR2 SYDVKM come from the germline V gene. The CDR3 runs to 15 residues. Trimming removed 10 bases from V and 7 bases from J, with 23 bases in between. The CDR3 loop reads CAIRYSTRKSQPQHF. The CDR3 nucleotides read TGTGCCATCAGATACTCAACCAGGAAGTCCCAGCCCCAGCATTTT. Filled out from reference TRBV28 and TRBJ1-5, the complete variable domain reads DVKVTQSSRYLVKRTGEKVFLECVQDMDHENMFWYRQDPGLGLRLIYFSYDVKMKEKGDIPEGYSVSREKKERFSLILESASTNQTSMYLCAIRYSTRKSQPQHFGDGTRLSIL.

Ten or more counts support this clonotype. The chain carries TRBV3-1 and TRBJ1-1, with unresolved D. The ends were cut back, 2 bases at V and 6 bases at J, with 10 bases in the middle. CDR1 and CDR2 from the germline V gene are LGHDT and YNNKEL (reference sequence). The CDR3 loop spans 13 amino acids. This CDR3 reads CASSQQRRAEAFF. CDR3 nucleotide sequence: TGTGCCAGCAGCCAACAGAGGCGCGCTGAAGCTTTCTTT. Variable domain in full (rest from reference TRBV3-1 and TRBJ1-1): DTAVSQTPKYLVTQMGNDKSIKCEQNLGHDTMYWYKQDSKKFLKIMFSYNNKELIINETVPNRFSPKSPDKAHLNLHINSLELGDSAVYFCASSQQRRAEAFFGQGTRLTVV.

This sequence joins TRBV7-8 and TRBJ2-7; TRBD1 might be the D (5 bases). This CDR3 spans 15 amino acids. Germline lookup yields CDR1 SGHVS and CDR2 FQNEAQ. Deletions cut 1 base from V and 1 base from J, with 11 bases between. In DNA form, the CDR3 reads TGTGCCAGCAGCTTAGGCGGACATATTTCCTACGAGCAGTACTTC. Translating gives CASSLGGHISYEQYF.